Sequencing of this T cell receptor beta chain was carried out in a study of blood T cell repertoires in COVID-19. Study context: Acute-phase and convalescent COVID-19 samples originated in the United States, Italy and Spain.

The cohort comprised adults aged about 18 to 89 years residing in about two dozen US areas. In germline, CDR1 is SGHVS, CDR2 FQNEAQ. This CDR3 region has 16 residues. V was pared by 3 bases and J by 4 bases, with 17 bases between. The table came from immunoSEQ multiplex PCR; TCRdb's copy has only in-frame clones and leaves some out. The table has hundreds of thousands of clones, 87% seen once. The V and J genes are TRBV7-8 and TRBJ2-3, with D tentatively TRBD2 (5 bases). The specimen was PBMCs or T cells enriched from blood (not recorded which). This TCR derives from a woman in her thirties or forties who had recovered from COVID-19. The DNA of the CDR3 is TGTGCCAGCAGCTTTGGTCCCGGACTTTCTTCAGATACGCAGTATTTT. This encodes CASSFGPGLSSDTQYF.